A single sample is the source of the 13 T cell receptor beta chains below, sequenced in a study of cytomegalovirus exposure and HLA in healthy donors. Primers for the PCR totalled 60 Vbeta and 13 Jbeta. The data were produced by immunoSEQ multiplex PCR, yet TCRdb's version contains in-frame clones alone and is incomplete. The sample yields over 100,000 clones, more than 65% seen once. Sequencing input: PBMCs. The receptors stem from a woman younger than 30 in good health and CMV-seropositive.

The J gene is TRBJ2-4, the V gene TRBV5-1, with TRBD2 as a possible D gene (5 bases). CDR1 and CDR2 (germline): SGHRS, YFSETQ. V was cut by 0 bases and J by 6 bases, with 10 bases left in between. The length of the CDR3 is 14 residues. The CDR3 DNA reads as TGCGCCAGCAGCTTGGAGGTGGGAGCAAACATTCAGTACTTC. It encodes CASSLEVGANIQYF.

The CDR3 protein is CASSIGTGQVYEQYF. The CDR3 nucleotides read TGTGCCAGCAGTATTGGGACAGGGCAAGTCTACGAGCAGTACTTC. The V and J genes are TRBV27 and TRBJ2-7; TRBD1 aligns across 9 bases. Trimming at V came to 5 bases and at J to 3 bases, leaving 8 bases not matched to a gene. The germline gives CDR1 MNHEY, CDR2 SMNVEV (reference sequence). The CDR3 covers 15 residues.

The rearrangement links TRBV15 to TRBJ2-7, with D unresolved. V lost 5 bases to trimming and J lost 2 bases, with 13 bases between them. Germline CDR1 and CDR2: LNHNV and YYDKDF (reference sequence). This CDR3 region has 14 residues. CDR3 region: CATSDLTLTYEQYF. The CDR3 DNA reads as TGTGCCACCAGCGATTTGACTCTTACCTACGAGCAGTACTTC.

The chain is built from TRBV19 and TRBJ1-6, with TRBD1 as a possible D gene (5 bases). This CDR3 spans 14 amino acids. Germline lookup yields CDR1 LNHDA and CDR2 SQIVND (reference sequence). V was shortened by 3 bases and J by 9 bases, with 12 bases between the two germline ends. In DNA, the CDR3 is TGTGCCAGTAGTATGGGCGGGGGTGGTTCACCCCTCCACTTT. This codes for CASSMGGGGSPLHF.

V and J are TRBV27 and TRBJ1-2, with D perhaps matching TRBD1 (5 bases). Germline loops: CDR1 MNHEY, CDR2 SMNVEV (reference sequence). The V and J ends lost 2 bases and 0 bases respectively, with 7 bases between them. The CDR3 extends over 14 amino acids. CDR3 nucleotides: TGTGCCAGCAGTTTACACAGGACTAACTATGGCTACACCTTC. Translation: CASSLHRTNYGYTF.

The chain employs TRBV6-1 and TRBJ1-5, with TRBD1 as a possible D gene (6 bases). The ends were cut back, 8 bases at V and 4 bases at J, with 12 bases in the middle. Germline CDR1 reads MNHNS; CDR2 reads SASEGT. This CDR3 spans 13 amino acids. This CDR3 is CASGTTENQPQHF. CDR3 nucleotides: TGTGCCAGCGGGACAACTGAGAATCAGCCCCAGCATTTT.

The V gene is TRBV27, the J gene TRBJ2-2; no clear D. The CDR3 runs 14 residues. Germline-derived CDR1 and CDR2 are MNHEY and SMNVEV (reference sequence). Deletions cut 3 bases from V and 4 bases from J, with 9 bases between. CDR3 loop: CASSFVGSTGELFF. For the CDR3, the DNA is TGTGCCAGCAGTTTTGTGGGCAGCACCGGGGAGCTGTTTTTT.

The rearrangement uses TRBV5-6 and TRBJ2-3, with unresolved D. The germline CDR1 and CDR2 sequences are SGHDT and YYEEEE. Trimming removed 0 bases at V and 2 bases at J, with 4 bases between. The CDR3 extends over 13 amino acids. CDR3 DNA: TGTGCCAGCAGCTTGGTTTACACAGATACGCAGTATTTT. Amino acid sequence: CASSLVYTDTQYF.

The gene calls are TRBV27 and TRBJ1-5; possibly TRBD1 for D (6 bases). Germline values: CDR1 MNHEY, CDR2 SMNVEV (reference sequence). Between the trimmed V and J ends, which lost 3 bases and 2 bases, there was a span of 11 bases. CDR3 length: 15 amino acids. CDR3 nucleotides: TGTGCCAGCAGTTTGGCATCAGGGGGCAATCAGCCCCAGCATTTT. Its protein product is CASSLASGGNQPQHF.

The V call is TRBV9, the J call TRBJ1-2; D is uncertain. The V gene's germline CDR1 is SGDLS and CDR2 YYNGEE. The CDR3 has 13 amino acids. V was shortened by 0 bases and J by 1 base, with 4 bases between the two germline ends. Here the CDR3 DNA reads TGTGCCAGCAGCGTAGACATTAACTATGGCTACACCTTC. Its translation: CASSVDINYGYTF.

V gene TRBV19 combines with J gene TRBJ2-1; the match to TRBD2 covers 8 bases. This CDR3 contains 14 residues. Germline V gene lookup returns CDR1 LNHDA and CDR2 SQIVND (reference sequence). V was clipped by 4 bases and J by 5 bases; unmatched bases: 4. CDR3 bases: TGTGCCAGTAGTAGCGGGGGGCACAACAATGAGCAGTTCTTC. Its protein product is CASSSGGHNNEQFF.

The chain recombines TRBV7-2 with TRBJ1-3; D perhaps matches TRBD1 (6 bases). The CDR3 has 15 residues. The V and J ends lost 1 base and 3 bases respectively, with 10 bases between them. Germline-derived CDR1 and CDR2 are SGHTA and FQGNSA. CDR3: CASSLEKGDGNTIYF. The DNA of the CDR3 is TGTGCCAGCAGCTTAGAGAAGGGGGATGGAAACACCATATATTTT. The full variable domain, in which reference TRBV7-2 and TRBJ1-3 provide the parts outside the CDR3, is GAGVSQSPSNKVTEKGKDVELRCDPISGHTALYWYRQSLGQGLEFLIYFQGNSAPDKSGLPSDRFSAERTGGSVSTLTIQRTQQEDSAVYLCASSLEKGDGNTIYFGEGSWLTVV.

A remark on this clone: The germline gene is not matched at one end of the junction; a read error may be the cause. J is TRBJ2-7 and V is TRBV7-9; 14 bases map to TRBD2. CDR3 length: 17 residues. The germline V gene encodes CDR1 SEHNR and CDR2 FQNEAQ (reference sequence). CDR3 nucleotides: TGTTCCAGCAGCTTCGCCTGGACTAGCGGGGGGCATTACGAGCAGTACTTC. Its translation is CSSSFAWTSGGHYEQYF.